This T cell receptor beta chain stems from a study of cytomegalovirus exposure and HLA in healthy donors. This clone has more than one count but fewer than ten. The germline gives CDR1 SGHNT, CDR2 YYREEE (reference sequence). Losses at the gene ends were 0 bases for V and 2 bases for J; bases not matched to a gene: 3. This CDR3 is 15 amino acids long. PCR was performed using 60 Vbeta and 13 Jbeta primers. The method was immunoSEQ multiplex PCR; TCRdb's version includes in-frame clones alone and lacks a portion of them. The data contain some 130,000 clones, approximately 60% of them seen just once; the ten biggest clones take up about 1.5%.

Source material: PBMCs. The receptor was derived from a human donor in good health. The chain employs TRBV5-4 and TRBJ2-3; 7 nucleotides agree with TRBD2. The chain's CDR3 is CASSLVGRDTDTQYF. The CDR3 coding sequence is TGTGCCAGCAGCTTGGTTGGGAGGGACACAGATACGCAGTATTTT.